This TCR beta chain was identified during a study of blood T cell repertoires in COVID-19. Study information: Sites in the United States, Italy and Spain provided acute and convalescent COVID-19 samples.

Source study methods: Reference gene primer amplification gave estimated nucleated cell counts. Here immunoSEQ multiplex PCR was the method, and the copy in TCRdb shows in-frame clones only, minus some. The V and J calls and clone size were taken over from that table, and D and trimming were inferred from the DNA. The sample includes around 250,000 clones, approximately 90% of them seen just once. This clone was seen a handful of times. Residents of about 25 US areas, aged about 18 to 89 years, made up the participants. Assignment of participants to cohorts was predicated upon participant-reported clinical history. Germline lookup yields CDR1 KGHDR and CDR2 SFDVKD. This CDR3 has 15 amino acids. Trimming pared 2 bases from V and 4 bases from J, leaving 13 bases between.

The chain employs TRBV24-1 and TRBJ1-2; D might be TRBD1 (6 bases). The sequenced sample consisted of PBMCs or T cells enriched from blood (not recorded which). This clonotype was sampled from a woman aged 25-40 years with acute COVID-19. As DNA, the CDR3 is TGTGCCACCAGTGATTCACACAGGGAGGGCTATGGCTACACCTTC. Amino acid sequence: CATSDSHREGYGYTF.